This paragraph covers one T cell receptor (beta chain) sequence. The sample comes from a study of blood T cell repertoires in COVID-19. Study at large: Both acute and convalescent COVID-19 samples were obtained from the United States, Italy and Spain. PBMCs, B-cell-depleted T cells, or T cells were the source of the cDNA or gDNA that made up the material.

Per the study methods: The authors estimated nucleated cell counts from reference gene primer amplification. Libraries were prepared by immunoSEQ multiplex PCR; TCRdb keeps only in-frame clonotypes and omits some of them. V, J and clone size are those of that table, while D and trimming were read from the DNA. The profile covers a few hundred thousand clones, with about 80% appearing a single time and more than 2.5% taken by the ten largest. Germline-derived CDR1 and CDR2 are LNHDA and SQIVND (reference sequence). The CDR3 runs 15 residues. Trimming cost V 5 bases and J 0 bases; bases outside gene matches: 7.

The material sequenced was peripheral blood. This receptor was obtained from a woman of 80 years or more with acute or convalescent COVID-19. The J gene is TRBJ2-7, the V gene TRBV19; TRBD1 matches at 7 bases. The chain's CDR3 is CASSAGTVGSYEQYF. CDR3 coding DNA: TGTGCCAGTAGTGCTGGGACAGTAGGCTCCTACGAGCAGTACTTC.